This is a list of T cell receptor beta chains from one sample in a study of OX40 agonist ivuxolimab in advanced cancers. Clones were read by immunoSEQ multiplex PCR, and TCRdb kept only the in-frame ones, dropping some. The sample contains 90,000 or so clones, 91% of which appear only once. Material: CD4+ or CD8+ T cells sorted from blood, obtained in a trial of the OX40 agonist ivuxolimab. The receptors were sampled from an adult with an advanced solid tumor such as melanoma, head and neck, liver or kidney cancer. Both conserved end residues are part of each CDR3. The order of the fields is clone size, V gene, CDR3 length, J gene, D gene, CDR3 protein, CDR3 DNA. D genes are given only for firm matches. Clone size is shown for a subset of rows, as once, few, many or a class of expanded clone.

.	TRBV18	14	TRBJ2-2	.	CASSGGLGTGELFF	TGTGCCAGCTCAGGCGGGTTGGGCACCGGGGAGCTGTTTTTT
few	TRBV29-1	11	TRBJ1-2	TRBD1	CSERTGYGYTF	TGCAGCGAACGGACAGGGTATGGCTACACCTTC
.	TRBV4-2	16	TRBJ2-6	.	CASSPPRSSGANVLTF	TGTGCCAGCAGCCCACCCCGGAGCTCTGGGGCCAACGTCCTGACTTTC
.	TRBV28	14	TRBJ2-4	.	CASSSGPKKNIQYF	TGTGCCAGCAGTTCGGGACCGAAAAAAAACATTCAGTACTTC
.	TRBV28	14	TRBJ1-5	TRBD1	CASWGTVSNQPQHF	TGTGCCAGCTGGGGGACAGTAAGCAATCAGCCCCAGCATTTT
few	TRBV30	13	TRBJ2-1	TRBD1	CAWRGQGNTEQFF	TGTGCCTGGAGGGGACAGGGTAACACTGAGCAGTTCTTC
.	TRBV5-1	17	TRBJ2-1	.	CASSLEGGVSSYNEQFF	TGCGCCAGCAGCTTAGAGGGGGGAGTCTCCTCCTACAATGAGCAGTTCTTC
.	TRBV28	14	TRBJ2-3	.	CASSPRPFTDTQYF	TGTGCCAGCAGTCCTCGACCCTTCACAGATACGCAGTATTTT
.	TRBV28	11	TRBJ2-2	.	CASYSTGELFF	TGTGCCAGCTACAGTACCGGGGAGCTGTTTTTT
.	TRBV27	15	TRBJ2-4	.	CASQKQGLAKNIQYF	TGTGCCAGCCAGAAACAGGGACTGGCCAAAAACATTCAGTACTTC
.	TRBV19	12	TRBJ2-1	TRBD2	CASWDYYNEQFF	TGTGCCAGTTGGGACTACTACAATGAGCAGTTCTTC
.	TRBV7-2	15	TRBJ2-3	.	CASSLMVAATDTQYF	TGTGCCAGCAGCTTAATGGTAGCGGCCACAGATACGCAGTATTTT
.	TRBV11-3	15	TRBJ2-2	.	CASSPQALNTGELFF	TGTGCCAGCAGCCCCCAGGCGCTGAACACCGGGGAGCTGTTTTTT
.	TRBV30	14	TRBJ2-7	TRBD2	CAWETSGSSYEQYF	TGTGCCTGGGAGACTAGCGGGAGCTCCTACGAGCAGTACTTC
once	TRBV20-1	10	TRBJ1-6	.	CSAREPPLHF	TGCAGTGCTAGAGAGCCACCCCTCCACTTT
.	TRBV19	15	TRBJ1-5	.	CATSQRGDGNQPQHF	TGTGCCACCTCTCAGCGGGGAGATGGCAATCAGCCCCAGCATTTT
.	TRBV28	16	TRBJ1-5	.	CASSLAAFYSNQPQHF	TGTGCCAGCAGTTTGGCTGCATTTTATAGCAATCAGCCCCAGCATTTT
.	TRBV6-6	14	TRBJ2-7	.	CASSPWTVSYEQYF	TGTGCCAGCAGTCCTTGGACGGTCTCCTACGAGCAGTACTTC
.	TRBV18	13	TRBJ1-1	.	CASSPEWDVEAFF	TGTGCCAGCTCACCGGAATGGGACGTTGAAGCTTTCTTT
.	TRBV29-1	16	TRBJ2-6	.	CSVEDQGSAGANVLTF	TGCAGCGTTGAAGACCAGGGGTCAGCTGGGGCCAACGTCCTGACTTTC
.	TRBV7-2	17	TRBJ2-6	TRBD1	CASSSTGASSGANVLTF	TGTGCCAGCAGCTCGACAGGGGCGTCCTCTGGGGCCAACGTCCTGACTTTC
.	TRBV19	15	TRBJ1-1	.	CASSRRGAQRTEAFF	TGTGCCAGTTCCCGGCGGGGGGCTCAGAGGACTGAAGCTTTCTTT
.	TRBV5-4	11	TRBJ2-7	.	CASSLGGEQYF	TGTGCCAGCAGCTTGGGAGGCGAGCAGTACTTC
.	TRBV28	15	TRBJ2-7	TRBD2	CASSFRLAGGREQYF	TGTGCCAGCAGTTTCAGATTAGCGGGAGGACGGGAGCAGTACTTC
.	TRBV6-4	16	TRBJ2-1	TRBD1	CASSERTGSPGNEQFF	TGTGCCAGCAGTGAAAGGACAGGGTCCCCGGGCAATGAGCAGTTCTTC